This T cell receptor beta chain was captured in a study of radiotherapy plus CTLA-4 blockade in lung cancer. In the study overall: Objective responses were documented in around 19% of patients, with disease control in roughly 33%.

Focal radiation plus CTLA-4 blockade with ipilimumab was administered to patients who had chemo-refractory metastatic non-small-cell lung cancer. The CDR3 extends over 13 amino acids. With 1 base removed from V and 3 bases from J, the gap between germline ends came to 6 bases. The germline V gene has CDR1 SGHNT and CDR2 YENEEA. Overall study findings and caveats: Per reports, early blood T cell clone dynamics, plus interferon-beta, forecast response most strongly. Radiotherapy with ipilimumab was followed by blood expansion of tumor-derived clones.

Repertoires were generated with immunoSEQ multiplex PCR, while TCRdb's copy carries only in-frame clones and drops some. The sample carries about 51,000 clones, about 85% recorded once. This clone was seen a few times. Its antigen is unidentified. The chain carries TRBV11-3 and TRBJ2-5; weak D call: TRBD1 (5 bases). The material was peripheral blood, obtained from a patient treated with radiotherapy plus ipilimumab. This clonotype originated in a human donor with non-small cell lung cancer who had a complete response to radiotherapy plus ipilimumab. The chain's CDR3 is CASSLGQKETQYF. In nucleotides, the CDR3 is TGTGCCAGCAGCTTAGGACAGAAAGAGACCCAGTACTTC.